Listed here is a single TCR beta chain. Clones were sequenced by immunoSEQ multiplex PCR, and TCRdb holds only the in-frame ones, with some missing. The repertoire has about 94,000 clones, about 80% of them found once; the top ten carry about 6.3%. The sample belongs to a study of blood T cell repertoires in COVID-19. At the level of the study: The cDNA or gDNA used as material had been derived from T cells, B-cell-depleted T cells, or PBMCs.

V dropped 3 bases and J dropped 1; count of bases not matched to a gene: 1. Germline V lookup: CDR1 SEHNR, CDR2 FQNEAQ (reference sequence). The CDR3 loop spans 15 amino acids. This chain links TRBV7-9 with TRBJ2-5; TRBD2 matches at 11 bases. Source material: peripheral blood. The receptor was derived from a man aged 55-75 years with acute or convalescent COVID-19. CDR3 sequence (DNA): TGTGCCAGCAGCTTTCTAGCGGGGGGCCAAGAGACCCAGTACTTC. Amino acid sequence: CASSFLAGGQETQYF. Combining the CDR3 with reference TRBV7-9 and TRBJ2-5 gives the whole variable domain DTGVSQNPRHKITKRGQNVTFRCDPISEHNRLYWYRQTLGQGPEFLTYFQNEAQLEKSRLLSDRFSAERPKGSFSTLEIQRTEQGDSAMYLCASSFLAGGQETQYFGPGTRLLVL.